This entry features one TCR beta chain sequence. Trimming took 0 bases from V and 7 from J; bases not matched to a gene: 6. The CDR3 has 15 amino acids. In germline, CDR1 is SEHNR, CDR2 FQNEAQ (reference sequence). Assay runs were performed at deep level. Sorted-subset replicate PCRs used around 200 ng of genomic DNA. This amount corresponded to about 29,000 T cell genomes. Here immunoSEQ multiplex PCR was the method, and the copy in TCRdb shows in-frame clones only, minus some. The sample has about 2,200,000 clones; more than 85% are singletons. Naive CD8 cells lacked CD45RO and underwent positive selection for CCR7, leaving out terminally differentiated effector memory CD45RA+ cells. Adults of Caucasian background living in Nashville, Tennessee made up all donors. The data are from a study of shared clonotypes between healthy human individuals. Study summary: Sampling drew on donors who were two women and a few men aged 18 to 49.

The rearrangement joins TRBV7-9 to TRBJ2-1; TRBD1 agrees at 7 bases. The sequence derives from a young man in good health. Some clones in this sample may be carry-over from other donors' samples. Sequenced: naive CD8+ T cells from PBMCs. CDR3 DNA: TGTGCCAGCAGCTTAGCACCGGGACAGAAAAATGAGCAGTTCTTC. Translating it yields CASSLAPGQKNEQFF.